This T cell receptor (beta chain) was identified in a study of T cell responses to AZD1222 COVID-19 vaccine (dated by TCRdb to about 2021). For the wider study: AZD1222 recipients with second doses at about 4 weeks or about 12 weeks were pooled, because spike-specific TCR depth and breadth did not differ between schedules. A total of 230 to 250 trial participants underwent TCR sequencing, of whom around 200 received two doses of AZD1222 and 26 received two doses of the MenACWY control vaccine. Trial participants were enrolled by age into subgroups of 18-55, 56-69 and 70-plus years, and about 150, 27 and 61 TCR-sequenced participants, respectively, were included in these subgroups. General study outcomes and caveats: Participants were mostly white British, with more females than males. The authors suggested clonal diversity may have been underestimated. Because no day 14 peak-response samples were available, repertoires were characterized only after the peak T cell response. Reportedly, close to half of the unique spike-specific TCRs recognized epitopes lying outside the regions that are mutated in the B.1.351 and B.1.1.7 variants. Conclusions about previously exposed vaccinees were limited because only six or seven AZD1222 recipients were SARS-CoV-2 seropositive at baseline. The vaccine-associated CD4 TCRs covered the entire spike protein, and the dominant responses fell in regions 160-218 and 743-854. The 56-69-year group was small, and its depth increase did not reach significance, likely because of low power. Spike-specific TCR breadth and depth rose significantly after two AZD1222 doses compared with day 0 and with MenACWY recipients.

Regarding this clone: Its antigen remains undetermined. Base quality data are lacking; no much larger clone is found one base away.

Per the publication, the time point label means: baseline before first vaccination. The vaccinee samples were drawn from two UK trials, COV001 and COV002, one of which was a single-blind randomized controlled phase 2/3 trial testing AZD1222 (ChAdOx1 nCoV-19) in healthy adults. Trial participant PBMC samples were collected at day 0 and day 28 after the second dose for TCRbeta chain sequencing. V ends up 2 bases short and J 0 bases short, with an unmatched junction base count of 9. Taken from the germline V gene, the CDR1 and CDR2 loops are MDHEN and SYDVKM. From the cysteine through the phenylalanine, the CDR3 covers 17 amino acids. The DNA shown is the 51-base CDR3, in frame from base 1. The CDR3 regions of human TCRbeta chains were analyzed by immunosequencing. The authors processed their data as follows. TCRs in the repertoires were matched against a reference library of SARS-CoV-2-specific TCRs that had been generated with the MIRA antigen-specificity platform. Breadth meant the fraction of unique TCRs that were SARS-CoV-2-associated, whereas depth meant the fraction of total T cells that were SARS-CoV-2-associated. Using the MIRA data, every spike-specific TCR was mapped to the spike region that the TCR reacted to and assigned to either a CD4 or a CD8 class. Log10-transformed breadth and depth values were compared by one-way ANOVA with Sidak's multiple comparisons tests. The table was pulled from immuneACCESS by TCRdb, which kept in-frame rearrangements only. Such tables lose some clones; where checked, under half of the loss comes from unresolved V genes, and the rest has no known cause. Clone size and V and J calls were adopted from that table, with D and trimming inferred from the DNA. The sample table contains 150,000 to 170,000 clones; only one count was recorded for 88% of them. Around 3% of the sample is held by the ten biggest clonotypes.

This sequence originates from an adult in good health. The sample was peripheral blood, taken on day 0 of AZD1222 vaccination. Recombination linked TRBV28 to TRBJ2-7, with 8 junctional bases fitting TRBD1. CDR3 sequence: CASSLPARTGISYEQYF. The bases are TGTGCCAGCAGTTTACCAGCCCGGACAGGGATCTCCTACGAGCAGTACTTC.